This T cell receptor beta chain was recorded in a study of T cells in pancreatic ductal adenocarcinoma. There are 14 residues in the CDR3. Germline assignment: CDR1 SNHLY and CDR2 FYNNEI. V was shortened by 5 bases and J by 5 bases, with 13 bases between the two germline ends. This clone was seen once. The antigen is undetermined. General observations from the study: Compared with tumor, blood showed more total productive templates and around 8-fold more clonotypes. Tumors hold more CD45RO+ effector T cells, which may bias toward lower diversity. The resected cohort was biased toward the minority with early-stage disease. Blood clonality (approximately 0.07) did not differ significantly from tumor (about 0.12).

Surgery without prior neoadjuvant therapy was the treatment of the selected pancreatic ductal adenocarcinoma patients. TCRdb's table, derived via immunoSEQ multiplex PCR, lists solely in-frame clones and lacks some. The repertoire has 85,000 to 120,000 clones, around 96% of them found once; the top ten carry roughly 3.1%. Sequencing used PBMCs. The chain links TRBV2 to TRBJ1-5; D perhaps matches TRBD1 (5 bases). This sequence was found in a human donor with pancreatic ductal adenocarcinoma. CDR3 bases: TGTGCCAGCAGTCTAGGGGATGGGGATCAGCCCCAGCATTTT. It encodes CASSLGDGDQPQHF.